One sample yielded the 31 T cell receptor beta chains listed below, sequenced in a study of T cells in tumors after PD-1 blockade. This table comes from immunoSEQ multiplex PCR, and its TCRdb copy is limited to in-frame clones, with some not included. This table has 10,000 to 15,000 clones, roughly two thirds appearing once. The sequenced sample was tumor tissue, obtained before anti-PD-1 treatment. The receptors shown here come from a human donor with basal cell carcinoma.

This chain uses TRBV5-1 with TRBJ2-1; maybe TRBD2 (7 bases). CDR1 is SGHRS, CDR2 YFSETQ, per germline. The V gene lost 4 bases and the J gene lost 0 bases, with 14 bases spanning the gap. The CDR3 is 16 residues long. The chain's CDR3 is CASSAGGGSSYNEQFF. CDR3 coding DNA: TGCGCCAGCAGCGCCGGCGGGGGCAGCTCCTACAATGAGCAGTTCTTC.

This chain links TRBV9 with TRBJ2-7; possible D gene TRBD1, 5 bases. The CDR3 totals 15 residues. Germline V gives CDR1 SGDLS, CDR2 YYNGEE. Trimming took off 0 bases at V and 0 bases at J, with 10 bases between the two ends. The CDR3 spells CASSVAGHFSYEQYF. In DNA, the CDR3 is TGTGCCAGCAGCGTAGCTGGACATTTCTCCTACGAGCAGTACTTC.

This clone came up a few times. The chain combines TRBV7-9 with TRBJ2-4; the D is unclear. Trimming shortened V by 5 bases and J by 0 bases, and 14 bases separated the two germline ends. This CDR3 has 16 amino acids. Looked up from germline, CDR1 is SEHNR and CDR2 is FQNEAQ (reference sequence). Here the CDR3 reads CASSPRDSVAKNIQYF. As DNA, the CDR3 is TGTGCCAGCAGCCCAAGGGATTCTGTAGCCAAAAACATTCAGTACTTC. Based on the CDR3 plus reference TRBV7-9 and TRBJ2-4, the full variable domain is DTGVSQNPRHKITKRGQNVTFRCDPISEHNRLYWYRQTLGQGPEFLTYFQNEAQLEKSRLLSDRFSAERPKGSFSTLEIQRTEQGDSAMYLCASSPRDSVAKNIQYFGAGTRLSVL.

The chain carries TRBV6-2 or TRBV6-3 and TRBJ2-7, with TRBD1 matching over 7 bases. Unmatched junction bases numbered 12, after V lost 4 bases and J lost 12 bases. The CDR3 runs to 13 residues. Germline CDR1 reads MNHEY; CDR2 reads SVGEGT. This chain's CDR3 is CASSLGRQGPAYF. CDR3 coding DNA: TGTGCCAGCAGTTTGGGACGACAGGGACCCGCGTACTTC.

The chain joins TRBV24-1 to TRBJ2-3; D remains ambiguous. The CDR3 is made up of 12 amino acids. V gave up 7 bases and J gave up 5 bases, with 9 bases separating them. CDR1 KGHDR and CDR2 SFDVKD come from the germline V gene. As DNA, the CDR3 is TGTGCCACCAGGGAGCCCGGAGATACGCAGTATTTT. Protein sequence: CATREPGDTQYF.

This clone was detected once. The J gene is TRBJ1-6, the V gene TRBV7-9, with a tentative D call TRBD1 (5 bases). Germline V CDR1 and CDR2: SEHNR, FQNEAQ (reference sequence). The CDR3 loop spans 16 amino acids. Trimming took 0 bases from V and 10 from J, leaving 16 bases between them. The CDR3 reads CASSLARGWGDSPLHF. In nucleotides, the CDR3 is TGTGCCAGCAGCTTAGCGCGGGGGTGGGGGGACTCACCCCTCCACTTT.

This chain uses TRBV7-9 with TRBJ2-5; D is perhaps TRBD1 or TRBD2 (5 bases each). V gave up 5 bases and J gave up 5 bases, with 15 bases separating them. Looked up from germline, CDR1 is SEHNR and CDR2 is FQNEAQ (reference sequence). The CDR3 extends over 14 amino acids. The CDR3 here is CASSPGTVGETQYF. In DNA, the CDR3 is TGTGCCAGCAGCCCCGGGACCGTGGGGGAGACCCAGTACTTC.

The rearrangement uses TRBV30 and TRBJ1-5; no firm D call. V lost 3 bases and J lost 3, with 9 bases in between. CDR3 length: 13 amino acids. Germline CDR1 GTSNPN, CDR2 SVGIG (reference sequence). CDR3 loop: CAWSSDPNQPQHF. Here the CDR3 DNA reads TGTGCCTGGAGCTCTGACCCCAATCAGCCCCAGCATTTT.

This clone was seen a few times. The genes are TRBV12-3 or TRBV12-4 and TRBJ2-5; D is uncertain. V was cut by 3 bases and J by 3 bases, with 8 bases left in between. The CDR3 covers 13 residues. This chain's CDR3 is CASSFGQKETQYF. Here the CDR3 DNA reads TGTGCCAGCAGTTTTGGGCAGAAAGAGACCCAGTACTTC.

As concerns this clone: One end of the junction does not line up with germline, which may come from a read error. The chain combines TRBV6-6 with TRBJ2-1; D unclear. The CDR3 spans 13 residues. Germline V CDR1 and CDR2: MNHNY, SVGAGI (reference sequence). Here the CDR3 DNA reads TGTGCCGGCAGCCACCGTGGGTACAATGAGCAGTTCTTC. Its protein product is CAGSHRGYNEQFF.

This clone was seen more than once but under ten times. The V call is TRBV30, the J call TRBJ2-1; D perhaps matches TRBD2 (6 bases). In germline, CDR1 is GTSNPN, CDR2 SVGIG (reference sequence). The CDR3 totals 14 residues. V lost 4 bases to trimming and J lost 5 bases, with 15 bases between them. As DNA, the CDR3 is TGTGCCTGGACTCCCGCGGGAATGGACAATGAGCAGTTCTTC. This codes for CAWTPAGMDNEQFF.

This clone was seen a few times. The chain links TRBV11-3 to TRBJ1-1; unclear D gene. Trimming shortened V by 10 bases and J by 1 base, and 13 bases separated the two germline ends. Germline V gene data show CDR1 as SGHNT and CDR2 as YENEEA. The CDR3 loop spans 13 amino acids. The CDR3 sequence is CAITPGGNTEAFF. The CDR3 DNA follows: TGTGCCATCACACCAGGCGGGAACACTGAAGCTTTCTTT. The full variable domain, its missing parts supplied by reference TRBV11-3 and TRBJ1-1, is EAGVVQSPRYKIIEKKQPVAFWCNPISGHNTLYWYLQNLGQGPELLIRYENEEAVDDSQLPKDRFSAERLKGVDSTLKIQPAELGDSAVYLCAITPGGNTEAFFGQGTRLTVV.

The chain employs TRBV27 and TRBJ2-7; D remains ambiguous. Trimming took off 5 bases at V and 4 bases at J, with 6 bases between the two ends. The length of the CDR3 is 11 residues. CDR1 and CDR2 from the germline V gene are MNHEY and SMNVEV (reference sequence). The CDR3: CASSTKYEQYF. The CDR3, as DNA: TGTGCCAGCAGTACCAAATACGAGCAGTACTTC.

The chain is built from TRBV5-8 and TRBJ1-5; weak D call: TRBD1 (6 bases). Germline lookup yields CDR1 SGHTS and CDR2 YDEGEE. The V gene lost 4 bases and the J gene lost 5 bases, with 19 bases spanning the gap. The CDR3 consists of 16 residues. The CDR3 loop is CASSLEGVGWDQPQHF. As DNA, the CDR3 is TGTGCCAGCAGCCTGGAGGGGGTAGGGTGGGATCAGCCCCAGCATTTT.

J is TRBJ2-2 and V is TRBV19, with D uncertain. This CDR3 contains 13 residues. The germline V and J ends were trimmed by 4 bases and 6 bases, with 9 bases remaining between them. Germline CDR1 and CDR2: LNHDA and SQIVND (reference sequence). CDR3 DNA: TGTGCCAGTAGTAGTCCGTTCGCCGGGGAGCTGTTTTTT. Translating gives CASSSPFAGELFF.

The chain links TRBV9 to TRBJ2-5; 13 bases fit TRBD2. The V and J ends lost 4 bases and 5 bases, in that order; junction bases with no gene match: 8. This CDR3 comprises 16 residues. Germline V lookup: CDR1 SGDLS, CDR2 YYNGEE. The CDR3 protein is CASSPWTSGSDETQYF. The DNA of the CDR3 is TGTGCCAGCAGCCCCTGGACTAGCGGGAGCGACGAGACCCAGTACTTC. The full variable domain, in which reference TRBV9 and TRBJ2-5 provide the parts outside the CDR3, is DSGVTQTPKHLITATGQRVTLRCSPRSGDLSVYWYQQSLDQGLQFLIQYYNGEERAKGNILERFSAQQFPDLHSELNLSSLELGDSALYFCASSPWTSGSDETQYFGPGTRLLVL.

The J gene is TRBJ2-3, the V gene TRBV19; 7 nucleotides match TRBD1. The CDR3 contains 20 residues. Trimming removed 5 bases from V and 4 bases from J; junction bases left unmatched: 24. Germline CDR1 reads LNHDA; CDR2 reads SQIVND (reference sequence). The CDR3 DNA follows: TGTGCCAGTAGTGCTCACTTCATCACCTCAGGGGGAAGTAGCGCAGATACGCAGTATTTT. The encoded protein is CASSAHFITSGGSSADTQYF.

This rearrangement joins TRBV29-1 to TRBJ1-2, with 7 bases aligning to TRBD1. The CDR3 consists of 14 residues. Germline V gene sequence: CDR1 SQVTM, CDR2 ANQGSEA. V lost 6 bases to trimming and J lost 2 bases; unmatched junction nucleotides: 9. The CDR3 DNA reads TGCAGCGTCGGACGTGGACAGGCCAACTATGGCTACACCTTC. Its translation is CSVGRGQANYGYTF.

The V call is TRBV5-1, the J call TRBJ2-2, with TRBD1 matching over 7 bases. V gave up 3 bases and J gave up 3 bases; unmatched junction bases: 8. The CDR3 runs to 16 residues. Germline V CDR1 and CDR2: SGHRS, YFSETQ. The CDR3 nucleotides are TGCGCCAGCAGCTCGCGCCGGGACAGCGACACCGGGGAGCTGTTTTTT. It specifies CASSSRRDSDTGELFF.

This chain uses TRBV5-1 with TRBJ2-1; 7 nucleotides agree with TRBD2. Germline loops: CDR1 SGHRS, CDR2 YFSETQ. The V segment lost 0 bases and the J segment 7 bases; nucleotides outside the gene matches: 7. CDR3 size: 15 residues. The CDR3, as DNA: TGCGCCAGCAGCTTGGTGCCTAGCGGTCAAAATGAGCAGTTCTTC. Protein product: CASSLVPSGQNEQFF.

The CDR3 DNA follows: TGTGCCAGCAGCAAAAGCGAAAGCGGTAAGAACACCGGGGAGCTGTTTTTT. This encodes CASSKSESGKNTGELFF. The V call is TRBV21-1, the J call TRBJ2-2; the D call in the table, TRBD2, was not verified against the DNA. TRBV21-1 is recorded as a pseudogene. The length of the CDR3 is 17 residues.

V usage is TRBV6-5 and J usage is TRBJ1-6; TRBD1 is a possible D gene (6 bases). Germline V gene data show CDR1 as MNHEY and CDR2 as SVGAGI. This CDR3 spans 15 amino acids. Between the trimmed V and J ends, which lost 2 bases and 10 bases, there was a span of 15 bases. The chain's CDR3 is CASSYSTGSDSPLHF. As DNA, the CDR3 is TGTGCCAGCAGTTACAGCACAGGGTCGGACTCACCCCTCCACTTT.

The chain couples TRBV9 to TRBJ2-6; no firm D call. The germline V gene encodes CDR1 SGDLS and CDR2 YYNGEE. V dropped 2 bases and J dropped 1 base, with 4 bases sitting between them. This CDR3 region has 14 residues. The CDR3 bases are TGTGCCAGCAGCGTGGGGTCTGGGGCCAACGTCCTGACTTTC. Encoded protein: CASSVGSGANVLTF.

This clone turned up a few times. The V call is TRBV9, the J call TRBJ2-2; D tentatively reads TRBD1 or TRBD2 (5 bases each). Germline V gene lookup returns CDR1 SGDLS and CDR2 YYNGEE. V was shortened by 4 bases and J by 4 bases, with 14 bases between the two germline ends. The CDR3 runs to 15 residues. CDR3 sequence: CASSHGWGTTGELFF. In nucleotides, the CDR3 is TGTGCCAGCAGCCATGGGTGGGGGACCACCGGGGAGCTGTTTTTT.

This clone has just one count. This rearrangement joins TRBV5-1 to TRBJ2-7; D perhaps matches TRBD2 (5 bases). Germline V gene lookup returns CDR1 SGHRS and CDR2 YFSETQ. V lost 0 bases, J lost 2 bases, and 18 bases lay in between. The CDR3 runs 17 residues. The DNA for the CDR3 is TGCGCCAGCAGCTTGGGGCCTCGAGGGCAGAAAGCCTACGAGCAGTACTTC. It yields the protein CASSLGPRGQKAYEQYF.

The chain links TRBV3-1 (or the pseudogene TRBV3-2) to TRBJ1-1; the D gene is possibly TRBD1 (6 bases). Germline V gene sequence: CDR1 LGHDT, CDR2 YNNKEL (reference sequence). The V gene lost 4 bases and the J gene lost 4 bases, with 13 bases spanning the gap. CDR3 size: 14 residues. The DNA of the CDR3 is TGTGCCAGCAGCCTTGATCTCAGGGGCACTGAAGCTTTCTTT. This translates into CASSLDLRGTEAFF.

This clone is categorized as medium-sized. The rearrangement uses TRBV12-5 and TRBJ1-1; possibly TRBD1 for D (6 bases). V shed 2 bases and J shed 5 bases, with 15 bases lying between them. CDR1 is LGHNT and CDR2 is FRNRAP in the germline V gene. The CDR3 has 15 amino acids. The CDR3: CASGLIGGRRTEAFF. CDR3 coding DNA: TGTGCTAGTGGTTTGATTGGGGGGCGTAGGACTGAAGCTTTCTTT.

The genes are TRBV5-8 and TRBJ1-4; D is undetermined. Germline values: CDR1 SGHTS, CDR2 YDEGEE. The CDR3 runs to 15 residues. V was clipped by 3 bases and J by 4 bases, with 13 bases between them. The CDR3 here is CASSSRTDVNEKLFF. In DNA, the CDR3 is TGTGCCAGCAGCTCGAGGACGGATGTTAATGAAAAACTGTTTTTT.

This chain uses TRBV30 with TRBJ2-1; TRBD2 is a possible D gene (6 bases). CDR1 and CDR2 from the germline V gene are GTSNPN and SVGIG (reference sequence). Trimming left V 4 bases short and J 3 bases short, with 16 bases between. The CDR3 is made up of 15 amino acids. In nucleotides, the CDR3 is TGTGCCTGGACCCCCCGCGGGACTGACTACAATGAGCAGTTCTTC. It yields the protein CAWTPRGTDYNEQFF.

The chain employs TRBV21-1 and TRBJ1-2. TRBV21-1 is recorded as a pseudogene. CDR3 length: 13 residues. This CDR3 reads CASSRGAYYGYTF. In DNA, the CDR3 is TGTGCCAGCAGCCGCGGGGCTTACTATGGCTACACCTTC.

The J gene is TRBJ1-5, the V gene TRBV6-5, with a possible D match to TRBD1 (5 bases). Germline-derived CDR1 and CDR2 are MNHEY and SVGAGI. The V end was cut by 2 bases, the J end by 5 bases, with 10 bases between. The CDR3 is made up of 14 amino acids. The CDR3 DNA is TGTGCCAGCAGTTACGGGGCAGCTGATCAGCCCCAGCATTTT. It specifies CASSYGAADQPQHF.